These 31 T cell receptor beta chains share one sample of origin, sequenced in a study of regulatory dendritic cells for organ transplantation. Clones were sequenced by immunoSEQ multiplex PCR, and TCRdb holds only the in-frame ones, with some missing. The sample comprises nearly 30,000 clones, about 80% of which are singletons, and roughly 2.2% rests with the top ten. Source material: memory CD4+ T cells from blood. Subset indicated: CD45RO+ memory T cells. Receptor source: a human donor in good health.

The chain carries TRBV29-1 and TRBJ1-2; a weak D match, TRBD1 (6 bases). CDR1 and CDR2 from the germline V gene are SQVTM and ANQGSEA. This CDR3 region has 12 residues. V lost 8 bases, J lost 4 bases, and 14 bases lay in between. The CDR3 is CSIQGQGYGYTF. The CDR3 DNA sequence: TGCAGCATACAGGGCCAGGGCTATGGCTACACCTTC.

This clone was recorded a few times. This chain joins TRBV10-3 and TRBJ1-1; no firm D call. The germline CDR1 and CDR2 sequences are ENHRY and SYGVKD. With 3 bases removed from V and 2 bases from J, the gap between germline ends came to 4 bases. The CDR3 is 12 residues long. The CDR3 DNA is TGTGCCATCAGTGAACTTAACACTGAAGCTTTCTTT. It yields the protein CAISELNTEAFF.

The chain joins TRBV6-5 to TRBJ2-4; possible D gene TRBD1, 6 bases. The CDR3 totals 12 residues. Trimming stripped 6 bases from V and 7 bases from J, with 10 bases between. Germline V gene data show CDR1 as MNHEY and CDR2 as SVGAGI. The DNA for the CDR3 is TGTGCCAGCAGCCAGGGGCCCAACATTCAGTACTTC. The encoded protein is CASSQGPNIQYF.

The genes are TRBV27 and TRBJ2-6; TRBD1 is a possible D gene (6 bases). The CDR3 totals 17 residues. The germline V and J ends were trimmed by 1 base and 0 bases, with 10 bases remaining between them. Germline V CDR1 and CDR2: MNHEY, SMNVEV (reference sequence). The CDR3, as DNA: TGTGCCAGCAGTTTATGGCAGGGGAGCTCTGGGGCCAACGTCCTGACTTTC. Amino acids: CASSLWQGSSGANVLTF.

The chain couples TRBV4-2 to TRBJ1-4; the D gene is possibly TRBD1 (5 bases). The CDR3 sequence is 15 residues long. Germline V lookup: CDR1 LGHNA, CDR2 YNFKEQ. The V and J ends lost 1 base and 8 bases respectively, with 14 bases between them. CDR3 amino acids: CASSQVQGSTEKLFF. The DNA for the CDR3 is TGTGCCAGCAGCCAAGTGCAGGGTTCGACGGAAAAACTGTTTTTT.

J is TRBJ2-3 and V is TRBV21-1. TRBV21-1 is listed as a pseudogene. The CDR3 runs 14 residues. The CDR3 region has the DNA TGTGCCAGCAGCAAAGGTATGGGGAAGGATACGCAGTATTTT. As protein: CASSKGMGKDTQYF.

Judged by abundance, this clone is medium-sized. The CDR3 DNA follows: TGTGCCAGCAGCCTAAGCGACAGGGGAGATAACTATGGCTACACCTTC. This sequence encodes CASSLSDRGDNYGYTF. The V and J genes are TRBV4-2 and TRBJ1-2; 8 positions match TRBD1. There are 16 residues in the CDR3. The trim removed 4 bases at V and 1 base at J, leaving 8 bases unmatched. CDR1 LGHNA and CDR2 YNFKEQ come from the germline V gene.

This clone was detected a few times. J is TRBJ1-1 and V is TRBV10-3; D ambiguous. The germline V and J ends were trimmed by 3 bases and 0 bases, with 5 bases remaining between them. The CDR3 covers 13 residues. CDR1 is ENHRY and CDR2 is SYGVKD in the germline V gene. The DNA of the CDR3 is TGTGCCATCAGTGACACAGTGAACACTGAAGCTTTCTTT. Encoded protein: CAISDTVNTEAFF.

In its sample, this clone was seen a few times. The chain is built from TRBV9 and TRBJ1-2, with 7 bases matching TRBD1. The CDR3 loop spans 15 amino acids. From germline, CDR1 is SGDLS and CDR2 YYNGEE. Germline trimming cut 4 bases from V and 5 bases from J; bases unmatched to any gene: 11. CDR3 sequence: CASSPDTGTEYGYTF. The CDR3 DNA sequence: TGTGCCAGCAGCCCTGATACCGGGACAGAATATGGCTACACCTTC.

This clone showed up just a few times. This chain links TRBV7-8 with TRBJ2-2, with TRBD2 identical over 8 bases. The CDR3 sequence is 16 residues long. Per germline, CDR1 SGHVS and CDR2 FQNEAQ. The V gene end was trimmed by 2 bases and the J gene end by 6 bases; junction bases not matched to a gene: 8. This CDR3 reads CASSLRRIGGAGELFF. CDR3 nucleotides: TGTGCCAGCAGCTTAAGAAGAATCGGGGGGGCCGGGGAGCTGTTTTTT.

This clone was counted only a few times. Its ends do not fully match the called genes, so a read error is possible. CDR3 nucleotide sequence: TGTGCCAGCACCTTAGCGTACGGGTCCTACAATGAGCAGTTCTTC. Encoded protein: CASTLAYGSYNEQFF. The V and J genes are TRBV7-2 and TRBJ2-1; tentatively, D is TRBD2 (5 bases). The germline V gene encodes CDR1 SGHTA and CDR2 FQGNSA. This CDR3 has 15 residues.

A few counts support this clone. This chain connects TRBV30 to TRBJ1-1, with D unresolved. With 2 bases removed from V and 3 bases from J, the gap between germline ends came to 13 bases. This CDR3 has 14 amino acids. Germline V gene lookup returns CDR1 GTSNPN and CDR2 SVGIG (reference sequence). The CDR3 spells CAWSPRTPYTEAFF. The CDR3, as DNA: TGTGCCTGGAGTCCCAGAACGCCCTACACTGAAGCTTTCTTT.

V gene TRBV18 combines with J gene TRBJ1-6, with D unclear. The V gene's germline CDR1 is KGHSH and CDR2 LQKENI. Trimming removed 3 bases from V and 13 bases from J, with 16 bases in between. This CDR3 region has 14 residues. The CDR3 sequence: CASSPDGLKVPLHF. DNA for the CDR3: TGTGCCAGCTCACCGGACGGCTTGAAGGTTCCCCTCCACTTT.

This clone showed up just a few times. V is TRBV21-1 and J is TRBJ1-5; the D segment call TRBD1 is taken from the table without a DNA check. TRBV21-1 represents a pseudogene. The CDR3 runs 16 residues. The CDR3 region has the DNA TGTGCCAGCAGCAAAAAATGTGGACAGGGGAGTCAGCCCCAGCATTTT. This sequence encodes CASSKKCGQGSQPQHF.

The V call is TRBV2, the J call TRBJ2-7; D is unclear. Germline V gene lookup returns CDR1 SNHLY and CDR2 FYNNEI. The V gene lost 8 bases and the J gene lost 1 base, with 15 bases spanning the gap. This CDR3 region has 14 residues. The CDR3 is CASQTESTSYEQYF. Written as DNA, the CDR3 is TGTGCCAGCCAAACAGAGTCTACTTCCTACGAGCAGTACTTC.

J is TRBJ1-2 and V is TRBV14; D remains ambiguous. The CDR3 contains 12 residues. The V end was cut by 0 bases, the J end by 9 bases, with 8 bases between. The germline V gene has CDR1 SGHDN and CDR2 FVKESK. CDR3 amino acids: CASSQDGDRYTF. DNA of the CDR3: TGTGCCAGCAGCCAAGACGGGGATCGCTACACCTTC.

This chain connects TRBV5-1 to TRBJ2-1, with 7 bases matching TRBD2. CDR1 is SGHRS, CDR2 YFSETQ, per germline. The CDR3 length is 15 residues. V lost 0 bases to trimming and J lost 1 base; unmatched junction nucleotides: 1. The CDR3 nucleotides are TGCGCCAGCAGCTTGGCAGCGGGATCCTACAATGAGCAGTTCTTC. It is translated as CASSLAAGSYNEQFF.

CDR3 amino acids: CASSSVNSGRYTDTQYF. The CDR3 DNA follows: TGTGCCAGCAGCTCCGTAAATAGCGGGAGGTACACAGATACGCAGTATTTT. The chain is built from TRBV5-8 and TRBJ2-3; 10 bases agree with TRBD2. In germline, CDR1 is SGHTS, CDR2 YDEGEE. The trim removed 3 bases at V and 2 bases at J, leaving 9 bases unmatched. The CDR3 covers 17 residues.

This clone was observed a few times. This sequence joins TRBV28 and TRBJ2-7; a weak D match, TRBD2 (6 bases). V lost 7 bases and J 7 bases, leaving 23 bases between the germline ends. The germline CDR1 and CDR2 sequences are MDHEN and SYDVKM. This CDR3 has 15 residues. CDR3 coding DNA: TGTGCCAGCACCCTTAGGTGGGGGGATTTAGGGGAGCAGTACTTC. It is translated as CASTLRWGDLGEQYF.

The V gene is TRBV4-3, the J gene TRBJ2-7; the D is unclear. Germline-derived CDR1 and CDR2 are LGHNA and YSLEER. V was trimmed by 0 bases and J by 5 bases, leaving 5 bases between them. The CDR3 is made up of 12 amino acids. The chain's CDR3 is CASSQEPHEQYF. The CDR3 DNA sequence: TGCGCCAGCAGCCAAGAGCCCCACGAGCAGTACTTC.

CDR3 DNA sequence: TGCGCCAGCAGCCAAGTCGATCTCGGCTGGAACACCGGGGAGCTGTTTTTT. Translation gives CASSQVDLGWNTGELFF. This chain joins TRBV4-1 and TRBJ2-2; D remains ambiguous. Trimming removed 1 base from V and 1 base from J, with 13 bases in between. Germline V gene data show CDR1 as MGHRA and CDR2 as YSYEKL. The CDR3 runs to 17 residues.

The genes are TRBV5-5 and TRBJ1-1; D is uncertain. V gave up 2 bases and J gave up 4 bases, with 12 bases separating them. Germline CDR1 is SGHKS and CDR2 is YYEKEE (reference sequence). This CDR3 contains 14 residues. CDR3 DNA sequence: TGTGCCAGCAGCTTTCTGCCCGGAGGCACTGAAGCTTTCTTT. Encoded protein: CASSFLPGGTEAFF.

DNA for the CDR3: TGTGCCAGCAGTGATCGCCAGGGCTGGAGCTACACCTTC. As protein: CASSDRQGWSYTF. The J gene is TRBJ1-2, the V gene TRBV2; D perhaps matches TRBD1 (5 bases). Trimming cost V 3 bases and J 9 bases, with 14 bases left between them. The CDR3 covers 13 residues. Germline assignment: CDR1 SNHLY and CDR2 FYNNEI.

The rearrangement joins TRBV4-2 to TRBJ2-5, with a weak D call TRBD2 (5 bases). The CDR3 sequence is 16 residues long. The V gene's germline CDR1 is LGHNA and CDR2 YNFKEQ. The V end was cut by 0 bases, the J end by 4 bases, with 15 bases between. The CDR3 DNA reads as TGTGCCAGCAGCCAAGACTATGGAGGTGGGCCAGAGACCCAGTACTTC. It encodes CASSQDYGGGPETQYF.

The rearrangement uses TRBV5-4 and TRBJ1-6; a weak D match, TRBD1 (5 bases). Trimming shortened V by 0 bases and J by 10 bases, and 14 bases separated the two germline ends. The CDR3 spans 15 residues. Germline CDR1 reads SGHNT; CDR2 reads YYREEE (reference sequence). DNA for the CDR3: TGTGCCAGCAGCTTGGGGGCAGGGAACGGATCACCCCTCCACTTT. The encoded protein is CASSLGAGNGSPLHF.

This chain links TRBV4-3 with TRBJ2-6, with 8 nucleotides matching TRBD1. CDR3 length: 16 residues. The junction had 6 bases not matched to a gene; V was cut back by 4 bases and J by 4 bases. CDR1 LGHNA and CDR2 YSLEER come from the germline V gene. CDR3 loop: CASSPGQGTGANVLTF. The CDR3 region has the DNA TGCGCCAGCAGCCCAGGACAGGGAACGGGGGCCAACGTCCTGACTTTC.

The V and J genes are TRBV5-5 and TRBJ2-4, with D hard to call. The V end was cut by 1 base, the J end by 6 bases, with 8 bases between. The CDR3 is made up of 13 amino acids. Germline assignment: CDR1 SGHKS and CDR2 YYEKEE (reference sequence). CDR3 DNA sequence: TGTGCCAGCAGCTTGTGGCAGGCAAACATTCAGTACTTC. Protein sequence: CASSLWQANIQYF. Full variable domain (missing parts from reference TRBV5-5 and TRBJ2-4): DAGVTQSPTHLIKTRGQQVTLRCSPISGHKSVSWYQQVLGQGPQFIFQYYEKEERGRGNFPDRFSARQFPNYSSELNVNALLLGDSALYLCASSLWQANIQYFGAGTRLSVL.

This clone is labeled medium-sized. The chain employs TRBV10-3 and TRBJ1-6; perhaps TRBD1 as D (5 bases). There are 15 residues in the CDR3. Germline V CDR1 and CDR2: ENHRY, SYGVKD. V dropped 8 bases and J dropped 9 bases, with 20 bases sitting between them. CDR3 nucleotides: TGTGCCATCCGGCCGACTGGAGGGGACGGTTCACCCCTCCACTTT. This gives the protein CAIRPTGGDGSPLHF.

The chain recombines TRBV7-8 with TRBJ2-1; 8 bases match TRBD2. This CDR3 contains 15 residues. CDR1 and CDR2 (germline): SGHVS, FQNEAQ. Unmatched junction bases numbered 7, after V lost 2 bases and J lost 7 bases. The CDR3 is CASSLLAGLMNEQFF. In DNA, the CDR3 is TGTGCCAGCAGCTTACTAGCGGGTTTGATGAATGAGCAGTTCTTC.

As for this clone: A junction boundary mismatches the germline segment, possibly from a read error. Other DNA sequences from this sample encode an identical CDR3 as well. The J gene is TRBJ2-2, the V gene TRBV7-3; D is ambiguous. Germline CDR1 SGHTA, CDR2 FQGTGA. CDR3 size: 14 residues. The CDR3 region is CASSLSSLTGELFF. In DNA, the CDR3 is TGTGCTAGCAGCTTAAGCTCCCTGACCGGGGAGCTGTTTTTT.

The chain carries TRBV28 and TRBJ2-2; 9 nucleotides line up with TRBD2. Germline V CDR1 and CDR2: MDHEN, SYDVKM. The CDR3 extends over 18 amino acids. The J segment lost 1 base and the V segment lost 3 bases, leaving 9 bases of the junction unmatched. CDR3 region: CASSLSIGTSRNTGELFF. The CDR3 DNA reads TGTGCCAGCAGTTTGAGCATAGGGACTAGCCGGAACACCGGGGAGCTGTTTTTT.